A single sample is the source of the 18 T cell receptor beta chains below, sequenced in a study of shared clonotypes between healthy human individuals. Only in-frame clones appear in the TCRdb table, and some are missing; sequencing was by immunoSEQ multiplex PCR. The sample consists of around 2,100,000 clones, approximately 95% of them appearing once. As defined, naive CD8 cells were CD45RO-negative and positively selected for CCR7, with terminally differentiated effector memory CD45RA+ cells excluded. Sequencing was performed on naive CD8+ T cells sorted from blood. These receptors were collected from a man between 18 and 29 years old in good health.

CDR3 in DNA: TGTGCCAGCAGTGAGCCCCCCGGGTTACTGGGATACGAGCAGTACTTC. This sequence encodes CASSEPPGLLGYEQYF. The chain links TRBV25-1 to TRBJ2-7, with D unclear. The length of the CDR3 is 16 residues. Trimming shortened V by 3 bases and J by 4 bases, and 19 bases separated the two germline ends. Germline-derived CDR1 and CDR2 are MGHDK and SYGVNS.

This rearrangement joins TRBV11-2 to TRBJ2-3; the D gene is possibly TRBD2 (7 bases). Germline V gives CDR1 SGHAT, CDR2 FQNNGV. Trimming shortened V by 7 bases and J by 8 bases, and 19 bases separated the two germline ends. This CDR3 region has 14 residues. This CDR3 is CASTAWGGAATQYF. CDR3 nucleotide sequence: TGTGCCAGCACCGCCTGGGGGGGGGCAGCTACGCAGTATTTT.

The chain employs TRBV27 and TRBJ1-4; no definite D call. Germline assignment: CDR1 MNHEY and CDR2 SMNVEV (reference sequence). V shed 5 bases and J shed 4 bases, with 20 bases lying between them. This CDR3 is 17 amino acids long. The CDR3 nucleotides read TGTGCCAGCAGTCCTCAATTTATTTCCAATCTTAATGAAAAACTGTTTTTT. Encoded protein: CASSPQFISNLNEKLFF.

The J gene is TRBJ2-7, the V gene TRBV9; D may be TRBD1 or TRBD2 (6 bases each). This CDR3 is built from 14 residues. Germline V gives CDR1 SGDLS, CDR2 YYNGEE. V lost 4 bases, J lost 3 bases, and 14 bases lay in between. In nucleotides, the CDR3 is TGTGCCAGCAGCACCTCGGGGGCGAACTACGAGCAGTACTTC. Encoded protein: CASSTSGANYEQYF.

The V and J genes are TRBV7-9 and TRBJ2-5; 13 bases agree with TRBD2. Germline CDR1 and CDR2: SEHNR and FQNEAQ (reference sequence). The CDR3 consists of 18 residues. After removal of 2 bases from V and 4 bases from J, the junction contained 10 bases not matched to a gene. The CDR3 here is CASSLLTSGGPRGETQYF. The CDR3 coding sequence is TGTGCCAGCAGCTTACTGACTAGCGGGGGGCCCCGAGGAGAGACCCAGTACTTC.

J is TRBJ2-1 and V is TRBV9, with 8 nucleotides matching TRBD1. Germline CDR1 reads SGDLS; CDR2 reads YYNGEE. Germline trimming cut 4 bases from V and 4 bases from J; bases unmatched to any gene: 4. The CDR3 is 14 amino acids. Written as DNA, the CDR3 is TGTGCCAGCAGCCGCCGACAGGGGTACAATGAGCAGTTCTTC. Translation: CASSRRQGYNEQFF.

V gene TRBV5-1 combines with J gene TRBJ1-1; D remains unclear. Germline CDR1 is SGHRS and CDR2 is YFSETQ. V was shortened by 4 bases and J by 3 bases, with 16 bases between the two germline ends. The CDR3 length is 15 residues. The CDR3 sequence is CASSPGFGMDTEAFF. The DNA for the CDR3 is TGCGCCAGCAGCCCCGGATTTGGGATGGACACTGAAGCTTTCTTT.

The chain has TRBV27 and TRBJ2-7; D might be TRBD1 or TRBD2, each matching 5 bases. The germline V gene encodes CDR1 MNHEY and CDR2 SMNVEV (reference sequence). This CDR3 is built from 15 residues. The V end was cut by 4 bases, the J end by 3 bases, with 16 bases between. The CDR3 DNA is TGTGCCAGCAGTTCTTCCTGGGGGACGGGCTACGAGCAGTACTTC. Translation gives CASSSSWGTGYEQYF.

The chain combines TRBV7-3 with TRBJ1-5; TRBD1 matches at 9 bases. V lost 5 bases to trimming and J lost 5 bases; unmatched junction nucleotides: 19. The length of the CDR3 is 19 residues. The germline CDR1 and CDR2 sequences are SGHTA and FQGTGA. CDR3 DNA: TGTGCCAGCAGCCCCTCGGGGGACAGGGCCGACGACGATTATCAGCCCCAGCATTTT. The encoded protein is CASSPSGDRADDDYQPQHF. Using reference TRBV7-3 and TRBJ1-5 for the parts outside the CDR3, the full variable domain is GAGVSQTPSNKVTEKGKYVELRCDPISGHTALYWYRQSLGQGPEFLIYFQGTGAADDSGLPNDRFFAVRPEGSVSTLKIQRTERGDSAVYLCASSPSGDRADDDYQPQHFGDGTRLSIL.

This clone was recorded once. Distinct nucleotide sequences in the sample also encode this CDR3. The V and J genes are TRBV27 and TRBJ2-1; no reliable D call. V lost 5 bases to trimming and J lost 4 bases, with 9 bases between them. The CDR3 has 13 amino acids. Per germline, CDR1 MNHEY and CDR2 SMNVEV (reference sequence). In DNA form, the CDR3 reads TGTGCCAGCAGTCTGAGCAGATACAATGAGCAGTTCTTC. It specifies CASSLSRYNEQFF.

The rearrangement links TRBV11-2 to TRBJ2-4; 8 bases agree with TRBD1. V trimming: 5 bases; J trimming: 9 bases; junction bases outside the gene matches: 9. Germline V gene sequence: CDR1 SGHAT, CDR2 FQNNGV. The CDR3 has 14 residues. In DNA form, the CDR3 reads TGTGCCAGCAGCCCAGGGGGCGCGTATGTCATTCAGTACTTC. Amino acids: CASSPGGAYVIQYF.

The V and J genes are TRBV4-3 and TRBJ1-4; 9 bases map to TRBD1. The CDR3 is 20 amino acids. The J segment lost 0 bases and the V segment lost 0 bases, leaving 11 bases of the junction unmatched. CDR1 is LGHNA and CDR2 is YSLEER in the germline V gene. The CDR3 is CASSQDHGTGRFATNEKLFF. CDR3 DNA sequence: TGCGCCAGCAGCCAAGATCACGGGACAGGGAGATTTGCAACTAATGAAAAACTGTTTTTT.

The gene calls are TRBV7-8 and TRBJ2-2, with TRBD1 matching over 9 bases. The trim removed 5 bases at V and 6 bases at J, leaving 7 bases unmatched. The CDR3 has 15 residues. CDR1 is SGHVS, CDR2 FQNEAQ, per germline. The CDR3 here is CASSGGTGIPGELFF. In DNA form, the CDR3 reads TGTGCCAGCAGCGGGGGGACAGGGATCCCCGGGGAGCTGTTTTTT.

V and J are TRBV28 and TRBJ2-7; possible D gene TRBD1, 5 bases. The CDR3 has 13 residues. CDR1 and CDR2 (germline): MDHEN, SYDVKM. Trimming cost V 6 bases and J 3 bases, with 12 bases left between them. The CDR3 nucleotides are TGTGCCAGCAGAGCCTCGACAGTCTACGAGCAGTACTTC. Translated: CASRASTVYEQYF. The variable domain in full, completed from reference TRBV28 and TRBJ2-7, reads DVKVTQSSRYLVKRTGEKVFLECVQDMDHENMFWYRQDPGLGLRLIYFSYDVKMKEKGDIPEGYSVSREKKERFSLILESASTNQTSMYLCASRASTVYEQYFGPGTRLTVT.

The chain is built from TRBV6-5 and TRBJ2-7; no reliable D call. Germline V gene data show CDR1 as MNHEY and CDR2 as SVGAGI. The CDR3 extends over 13 amino acids. The V and J ends lost 6 bases and 7 bases respectively, with 16 bases between them. CDR3 protein: CASRRGHYEEQYF. In nucleotides, the CDR3 is TGTGCCAGCAGACGCGGCCACTACGAGGAGCAGTACTTC.

The chain combines TRBV30 with TRBJ2-7; perhaps TRBD1 as D (5 bases). The germline gives CDR1 GTSNPN, CDR2 SVGIG (reference sequence). The CDR3 totals 13 residues. Deletions cut 1 base from V and 1 base from J, with 8 bases between. CDR3 coding DNA: TGTGCCTGGAGTGAAGGGGAATCCTACGAGCAGTACTTC. Translating gives CAWSEGESYEQYF.

The chain couples TRBV6-5 to TRBJ2-5; 10 nucleotides align to TRBD1. V lost 2 bases to trimming and J lost 3 bases; unmatched junction nucleotides: 3. From germline, CDR1 is MNHEY and CDR2 SVGAGI. The length of the CDR3 is 15 residues. The CDR3 protein is CASSYPGQGKETQYF. DNA for the CDR3: TGTGCCAGCAGTTACCCGGGACAGGGGAAAGAGACCCAGTACTTC.

The J gene is TRBJ2-5, the V gene TRBV9; D is undetermined. V was cut by 3 bases and J by 4 bases, with 7 bases left in between. The CDR3 is 12 amino acids. CDR1 and CDR2 from the germline V gene are SGDLS and YYNGEE. The chain's CDR3 is CASSANGETQYF. The CDR3 DNA follows: TGTGCCAGCAGCGCGAACGGAGAGACCCAGTACTTC. Full variable domain (missing parts from reference TRBV9 and TRBJ2-5): DSGVTQTPKHLITATGQRVTLRCSPRSGDLSVYWYQQSLDQGLQFLIQYYNGEERAKGNILERFSAQQFPDLHSELNLSSLELGDSALYFCASSANGETQYFGPGTRLLVL.